The 2 T cell receptor beta chains in this list originate from one sample, sequenced in a study of blood T cell repertoires in COVID-19. Using immunoSEQ multiplex PCR, the repertoire was profiled, and TCRdb retains in-frame clones only, with some absent. The top ten clones hold around 10% of a sample with 95,000 to 100,000 clones, 80% to 90% of them seen once. The sequenced sample was peripheral blood. All receptors come from a woman aged 25 to 39 with acute or convalescent COVID-19.

V and J are TRBV29-1 and TRBJ2-5; 8 bases align to TRBD1. Per the germline V gene, CDR1 is SQVTM and CDR2 is ANQGSEA. The CDR3 consists of 17 residues. Trimming cost V 4 bases and J 7 bases; bases outside gene matches: 20. The CDR3 here is CSVGRLRTGKKEATQYF. CDR3 nucleotide sequence: TGCAGCGTTGGTCGTTTGAGGACAGGGAAGAAAGAAGCGACCCAGTACTTC.

The rearrangement uses TRBV29-1 and TRBJ2-3; D is perhaps TRBD2 (5 bases). Trimming left V 2 bases short and J 2 bases short, with 11 bases between. The germline CDR1 and CDR2 sequences are SQVTM and ANQGSEA. This CDR3 has 14 residues. CDR3 sequence reads: CSVEQDSNTDTQYF. The DNA of the CDR3 is TGCAGCGTTGAACAGGACTCAAACACAGATACGCAGTATTTT.